What follows are 20 T cell receptor beta chains derived from one specimen sequenced in a study of T cells expressing NK-cell markers. For each CDR3 protein, TCRdb gives one entry from its re-call of the 5' RACE reads, without DNA. The table lists roughly 450,000 distinct CDR3 sequences, with almost 1.5% in the top ten. The sequencing sample was made of blood T cells: a sorted CD56 or NKG2C T cell subset, CD4+ or CD8+ T cells, or bulk PBMC T cells (not recorded which). These receptors were taken from a woman aged 50 to 60 in good health.

J is TRBJ1-1 and V is TRBV20-1; TCRdb picks TRBD1, but there is no DNA to check that call. This CDR3 region has 16 residues. The germline gives CDR1 DFQATT, CDR2 SNEGSKA (reference sequence). CDR3 amino acids: CSAADLLRGENTEAFF.

The V call is TRBV5-1, the J call TRBJ2-7. Germline CDR1 and CDR2: SGHRS and YFSETQ. This CDR3 comprises 13 residues. The CDR3 loop is CASSLKPTLEQYF.

The gene calls are TRBV7-9 and TRBJ2-5; the TCRdb D gene call, TRBD1, has no DNA to confirm it. Germline V gives CDR1 SEHNR, CDR2 FQNEAQ (reference sequence). This CDR3 spans 16 amino acids. CDR3 region: CASSLAFRRGEETQYF.

The rearrangement links TRBV7-2 to TRBJ1-5; TCRdb's D gene call, TRBD1, goes unchecked for lack of DNA. The CDR3 has 15 amino acids. CDR1 SGHTA and CDR2 FQGNSA come from the germline V gene. The chain's CDR3 is CASSLGDRENQPQHF.

The chain links TRBV12-3 or TRBV12-4 to TRBJ2-5; TCRdb gives TRBD1 as the D gene, but with no DNA this cannot be confirmed. The CDR3 is 15 amino acids. The CDR3 region is CASSITGTAAETQYF.

The chain links TRBV12-3 or TRBV12-4 to TRBJ1-1; the D gene TCRdb calls, TRBD1, cannot be checked with no DNA. CDR3 length equals 17 residues. CDR3 region: CASSPLTGIRLDSRAFF.

The V call is TRBV14, the J call TRBJ1-1. The CDR3 length is 15 residues. The germline gives CDR1 SGHDN, CDR2 FVKESK. The CDR3 protein is CASSQGAALNTEAFF.

The rearrangement uses TRBV7-2 and TRBJ1-2. CDR3 length: 13 amino acids. Germline CDR1 SGHTA, CDR2 FQGNSA. CDR3 loop: CASSLDGRRGYTF.

This chain links TRBV19 with TRBJ2-7; the D call of TRBD2 rests on TCRdb alone, since no DNA is present to check it. Per germline, CDR1 LNHDA and CDR2 SQIVND (reference sequence). This CDR3 is built from 15 residues. CDR3 sequence reads: CASSIRGPQPYEQYF.

The chain is built from TRBV4-2 and TRBJ2-7; TCRdb names TRBD2, which stays unverified in the absence of DNA. The CDR3 is 16 amino acids. Germline lookup yields CDR1 LGHNA and CDR2 YNFKEQ. The CDR3 region is CASSQERVAGGYEQYF.

The chain uses TRBV20-1 and TRBJ2-2; checking the TCRdb D call of TRBD1 is not possible without DNA. The CDR3 is 13 amino acids. Germline V gene sequence: CDR1 DFQATT, CDR2 SNEGSKA (reference sequence). CDR3: CSAPPRGTGELFF.

The CDR3 here is CAWSSSVRRQFF. This chain links TRBV30 with TRBJ2-1; TCRdb's D call of TRBD2 is untestable without DNA. Looked up from germline, CDR1 is GTSNPN and CDR2 is SVGIG (reference sequence). This CDR3 has 12 residues.

The V and J genes are TRBV20-1 and TRBJ2-5; the TCRdb call, TRBD2, lacks DNA for checking. Germline V lookup: CDR1 DFQATT, CDR2 SNEGSKA (reference sequence). The length of the CDR3 is 14 residues. The CDR3 loop reads CSAPSANRRETQYF.

The chain recombines TRBV10-3 with TRBJ1-2; TCRdb's D gene call, TRBD1, goes unchecked for lack of DNA. The CDR3 totals 17 residues. Germline V CDR1 and CDR2: ENHRY, SYGVKD. The CDR3 loop is CAISEGASGQGAHGYTF.

This chain's CDR3 is CASSQPGRPDYGYTF. This chain links TRBV3-1 with TRBJ1-2. This CDR3 comprises 15 residues. Looked up from germline, CDR1 is LGHDT and CDR2 is YNNKEL (reference sequence).

The chain links TRBV6-6 to TRBJ1-1. The CDR3 consists of 15 residues. The germline V gene has CDR1 MNHNY and CDR2 SVGAGI (reference sequence). CDR3 region: CASSKGPLRPTEAFF.

The chain carries TRBV9 and TRBJ2-2; TCRdb selects TRBD2, and the lack of DNA leaves this call unchecked. Looked up from germline, CDR1 is SGDLS and CDR2 is YYNGEE. The length of the CDR3 is 15 residues. The CDR3 loop reads CASSSQTRNTGELFF.

V is TRBV11-2 and J is TRBJ2-1; with no DNA, the TCRdb D assignment of TRBD2 cannot be verified. The V gene's germline CDR1 is SGHAT and CDR2 FQNNGV. CDR3 length: 16 residues. The CDR3 spells CASSSVSGSSYNEQFF.

This chain connects TRBV11-2 to TRBJ1-2; TCRdb gives TRBD1 as the D gene, but with no DNA this cannot be confirmed. The CDR3 is made up of 15 amino acids. Germline values: CDR1 SGHAT, CDR2 FQNNGV. CDR3 amino acids: CASSPTGFSNYGYTF.

V usage is TRBV20-1 and J usage is TRBJ2-5; TCRdb reports TRBD2, a call that lacks DNA to check it against. The germline V gene has CDR1 DFQATT and CDR2 SNEGSKA (reference sequence). The CDR3 runs to 15 residues. The CDR3 protein is CSASRLAGERETQYF.